This T cell receptor beta chain is from a study of blood T cell repertoires in COVID-19. About the research overall: There were acute and convalescent COVID-19 samples, and they came from the United States, Italy and Spain.

Some clones are missing from TCRdb's copy, which holds only in-frame ones; the method was immunoSEQ multiplex PCR. The sample lists some 70,000 clones; roughly 88% were seen once. Trimming left V 5 bases short and J 2 bases short, with 16 bases between. This CDR3 comprises 16 residues. In germline, CDR1 is LGHNA, CDR2 YSLEER. This clonotype was sampled from a man younger than 40 with acute or convalescent COVID-19. The rearrangement links TRBV4-3 to TRBJ2-1, with D possibly matching TRBD2 (5 bases). Specimen: peripheral blood. CDR3 in DNA: TGCGCCAGCAGCGAATACCGGGATCCCGCCTACAATGAGCAGTTCTTC. Protein sequence: CASSEYRDPAYNEQFF.